The present T cell receptor beta chain was sequenced within a study of shared clonotypes between healthy human individuals. As for the study in general: CD4 naive cells filled three plates per donor, CD4 memory three, CD8 naive two and CD8 memory one. Findings and caveats of the study: A reduction in generation probabilities was seen for non-shared clonotypes relative to those shared by all four donors.

This CDR3 region has 15 residues. CDR1 SGHVS and CDR2 FQNEAQ come from the germline V gene. J was trimmed by 2 bases and V by 2 bases; bases with no gene match: 3. On this clone: As yet, its antigen is unknown.

The table came from immunoSEQ multiplex PCR; TCRdb's copy has only in-frame clones and leaves some out. This table has around 2.1 million clones, 85% to 95% appearing once. CD8 cells regarded as naive lacked CD45RO, were positively chosen for CCR7, and omitted terminally differentiated effector memory CD45RA+ cells. The chain recombines TRBV7-8 with TRBJ1-2; 9 nucleotides agree with TRBD1. This TCR came from a man younger than 35 in good health. Some clones in this sample may be carry-over from other donors' samples. The material sequenced was naive CD8+ T cells from PBMCs. In nucleotides, the CDR3 is TGTGCCAGCAGCTTACGGGACAGGGTGAACTATGGCTACACCTTC. Amino acid sequence: CASSLRDRVNYGYTF.